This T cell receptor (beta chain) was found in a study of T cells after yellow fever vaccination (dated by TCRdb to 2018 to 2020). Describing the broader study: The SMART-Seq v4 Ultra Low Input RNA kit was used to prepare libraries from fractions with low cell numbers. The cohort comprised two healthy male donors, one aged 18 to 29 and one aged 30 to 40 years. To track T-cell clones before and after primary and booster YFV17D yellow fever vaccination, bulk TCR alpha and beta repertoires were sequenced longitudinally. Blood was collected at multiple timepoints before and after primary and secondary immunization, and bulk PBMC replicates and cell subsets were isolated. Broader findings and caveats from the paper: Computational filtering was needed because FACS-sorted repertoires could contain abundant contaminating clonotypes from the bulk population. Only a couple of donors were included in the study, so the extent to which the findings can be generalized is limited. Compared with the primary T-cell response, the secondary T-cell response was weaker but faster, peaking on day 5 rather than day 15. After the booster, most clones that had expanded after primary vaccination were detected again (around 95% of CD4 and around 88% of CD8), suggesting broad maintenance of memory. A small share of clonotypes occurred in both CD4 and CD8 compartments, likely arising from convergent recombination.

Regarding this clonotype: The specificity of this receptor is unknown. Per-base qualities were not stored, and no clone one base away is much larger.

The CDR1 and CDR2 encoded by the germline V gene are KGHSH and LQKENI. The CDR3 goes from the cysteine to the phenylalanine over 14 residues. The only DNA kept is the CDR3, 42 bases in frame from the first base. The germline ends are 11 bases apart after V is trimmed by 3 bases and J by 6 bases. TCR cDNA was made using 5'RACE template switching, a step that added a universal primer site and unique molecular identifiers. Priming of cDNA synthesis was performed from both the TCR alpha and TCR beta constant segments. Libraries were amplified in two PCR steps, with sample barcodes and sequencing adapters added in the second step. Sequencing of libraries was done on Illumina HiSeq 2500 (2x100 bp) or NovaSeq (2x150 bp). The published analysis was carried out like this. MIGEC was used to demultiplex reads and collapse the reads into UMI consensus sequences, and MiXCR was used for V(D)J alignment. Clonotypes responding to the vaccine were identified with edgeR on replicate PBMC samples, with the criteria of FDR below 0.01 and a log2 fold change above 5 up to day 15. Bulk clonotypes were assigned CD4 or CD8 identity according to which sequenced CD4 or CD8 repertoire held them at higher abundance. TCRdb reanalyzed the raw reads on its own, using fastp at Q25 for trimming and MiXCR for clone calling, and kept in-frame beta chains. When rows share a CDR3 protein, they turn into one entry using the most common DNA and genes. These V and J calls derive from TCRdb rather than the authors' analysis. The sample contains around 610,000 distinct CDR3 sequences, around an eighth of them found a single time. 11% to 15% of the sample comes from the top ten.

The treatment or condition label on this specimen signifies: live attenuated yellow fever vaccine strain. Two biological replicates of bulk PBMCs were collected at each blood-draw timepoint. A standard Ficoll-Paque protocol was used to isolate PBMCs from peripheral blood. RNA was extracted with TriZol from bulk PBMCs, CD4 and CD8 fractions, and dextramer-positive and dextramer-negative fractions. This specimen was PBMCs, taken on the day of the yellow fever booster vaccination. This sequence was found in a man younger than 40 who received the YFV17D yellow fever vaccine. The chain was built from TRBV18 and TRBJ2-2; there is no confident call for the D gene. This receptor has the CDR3 CASSPLTPPGELFF. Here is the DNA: TGTGCCAGCTCACCCCTGACTCCCCCCGGGGAGCTGTTTTTT.